A single sample is the source of the 14 T cell receptor beta chains below, sequenced in a study of CD8 T cells in ankylosing spondylitis. Overall study findings and caveats: Among TCR beta sequences, a motif of eight highly homologous variants appeared characteristic of ankylosing spondylitis blood.

No antigen has been identified for these receptors. TCRdb redid the calling of the 5' RACE reads with MiXCR, one entry per CDR3 protein. The repertoire holds 800,000 to 900,000 distinct CDR3 sequences, approximately 12% seen once, with around 0.51% in the top ten. The sequenced material came from blood, either unsorted or a sorted T cell fraction (not recorded which). Every receptor here comes from a male donor with ankylosing spondylitis.

The V and J genes are TRBV12-3 or TRBV12-4 and TRBJ2-5, with 7 bases aligning to TRBD1. This CDR3 comprises 13 residues. The ends lost 6 bases at V and 5 bases at J; junction bases unmatched: 6. CDR3 coding DNA: TGTGCCAGCAGCAACAGGGGTAAGGAGACCCAGTACTTC. Translating gives CASSNRGKETQYF.

This clonotype occurred many times. The chain couples TRBV20-1 to TRBJ1-1, with TRBD1 matching 7 bases. This CDR3 comprises 14 residues. After removal of 3 bases from V and 5 bases from J, the junction contained 9 bases not matched to a gene. Germline assignment: CDR1 DFQATT and CDR2 SNEGSKA (reference sequence). This CDR3 is CSARGARGETEAFF. The CDR3 nucleotides read TGCAGTGCTAGGGGAGCCAGGGGGGAGACTGAAGCTTTCTTT.

This clonotype was recorded a few times. The rearrangement links TRBV20-1 to TRBJ2-5; D call uncertain. V lost 6 bases and J lost 5, with 13 bases in between. CDR1 is DFQATT, CDR2 SNEGSKA, per germline (reference sequence). The CDR3 loop spans 12 amino acids. The CDR3 coding sequence is TGCAGTGCCCGTCCGGGCCCGGAGACCCAGTACTTC. Protein product: CSARPGPETQYF.

This chain joins TRBV20-1 and TRBJ2-7; 9 nucleotides line up with TRBD2. V lost 3 bases and J lost 3; bases outside the gene matches: 3. Germline loops: CDR1 DFQATT, CDR2 SNEGSKA (reference sequence). The CDR3 loop spans 13 amino acids. Here the CDR3 reads CSASGAGGYEQYF. As DNA, the CDR3 is TGCAGTGCTAGCGGAGCGGGGGGCTACGAGCAGTACTTC.

This clonotype was detected a few times. The gene calls are TRBV19 and TRBJ2-1; D ambiguous. Per the germline V gene, CDR1 is LNHDA and CDR2 is SQIVND (reference sequence). This CDR3 region has 16 residues. Trimming cost V 5 bases and J 0 bases, with 14 bases left between them. DNA of the CDR3: TGTGCCAGTAGTCCGACCGTATGGGGCTCCTACAATGAGCAGTTCTTC. This sequence encodes CASSPTVWGSYNEQFF. Variable domain in full (rest from reference TRBV19 and TRBJ2-1): DGGITQSPKYLFRKEGQNVTLSCEQNLNHDAMYWYRQDPGQGLRLIYYSQIVNDFQKGDIAEGYSVSREKKESFPLTVTSAQKNPTAFYLCASSPTVWGSYNEQFFGPGTRLTVL.

This clonotype was counted between two and nine times. The chain is built from TRBV7-2 and TRBJ2-7; 9 nucleotides match TRBD1. CDR3 length: 16 amino acids. Per the germline V gene, CDR1 is SGHTA and CDR2 is FQGNSA. Trimming took 5 bases from V and 9 from J; bases not matched to a gene: 17. CDR3 in amino acids: CASSTRTGANFGGQYF. The CDR3 coding sequence is TGTGCCAGCAGCACCAGGACAGGGGCAAATTTTGGGGGGCAGTACTTC.

This clonotype was observed a few times. This chain links TRBV7-2 with TRBJ2-1; D remains ambiguous. From germline, CDR1 is SGHTA and CDR2 FQGNSA. The CDR3 length is 16 residues. V lost 5 bases to trimming and J lost 0 bases, with 14 bases between them. In nucleotides, the CDR3 is TGTGCCAGCAGCCGCCGAAGCATCCACTCCTACAATGAGCAGTTCTTC. Protein: CASSRRSIHSYNEQFF.

This clonotype was observed a few times. The chain recombines TRBV20-1 with TRBJ2-3, with TRBD1 as a possible D gene (5 bases). There are 15 residues in the CDR3. V was cut by 5 bases and J by 4 bases, with 19 bases left in between. Germline lookup yields CDR1 DFQATT and CDR2 SNEGSKA (reference sequence). The CDR3 reads CSAPHQGPGSDTQYF. DNA of the CDR3: TGCAGTGCTCCGCATCAGGGCCCGGGTTCAGATACGCAGTATTTT.

This chain connects TRBV2 to TRBJ2-7; D remains ambiguous. Trimming cost V 8 bases and J 5 bases, with 7 bases left between them. This CDR3 has 10 residues. Germline V gives CDR1 SNHLY, CDR2 FYNNEI. The CDR3 nucleotides are TGTGCCAGCCACTACCACGAGCAGTACTTC. Protein sequence: CASHYHEQYF.

This clonotype was recorded a few times. V usage is TRBV6-2 or TRBV6-3 and J usage is TRBJ1-2; no clear D. The CDR3 extends over 12 amino acids. Trimming left V 1 base short and J 5 bases short, with 5 bases between. CDR1 and CDR2 from the germline V gene are MNHEY and SVGEGT. The CDR3 here is CASSYYSYGYTF. CDR3 DNA sequence: TGTGCCAGCAGTTACTACAGTTATGGCTACACCTTC.

This sequence joins TRBV4-2 and TRBJ1-1; maybe TRBD1 (5 bases). This CDR3 region has 16 residues. Trimming took off 3 bases at V and 0 bases at J, with 14 bases between the two ends. Germline assignment: CDR1 LGHNA and CDR2 YNFKEQ. The CDR3 protein is CASSHPGGGMNTEAFF. CDR3 DNA: TGTGCCAGCAGCCACCCGGGGGGAGGCATGAACACTGAAGCTTTCTTT.

Notes on this clonotype: The junction shows a germline mismatch at one end, possibly a read error. This chain connects TRBV5-1 to TRBJ1-1; D is undetermined. CDR3 length: 11 amino acids. CDR1 SGHRS and CDR2 YFSETQ come from the germline V gene. The CDR3 loop is CASSLGPAAVF. CDR3 sequence (DNA): TGCGCCAGCAGCTTGGGCCCGGCGGCGGTATTT.

This clonotype was detected only a few times. J is TRBJ2-1 and V is TRBV7-8; D may be TRBD1 (8 bases). Germline CDR1 and CDR2: SGHVS and FQNEAQ. This CDR3 spans 13 amino acids. V lost 8 bases and J lost 8, with 16 bases in between. DNA of the CDR3: TGTGCCAGCGTCTTACAGGGGGGGGATGAGCAGTTCTTC. Its protein is CASVLQGGDEQFF. Full variable domain (missing parts from reference TRBV7-8 and TRBJ2-1): GAGVSQSPRYKVAKRGQDVALRCDPISGHVSLFWYQQALGQGPEFLTYFQNEAQLDKSGLPSDRFFAERPEGSVSTLKIQRTQQEDSAVYLCASVLQGGDEQFFGPGTRLTVL.

The chain joins TRBV5-6 to TRBJ2-1, with D possibly matching TRBD1 (5 bases). The CDR3 spans 11 residues. CDR1 SGHDT and CDR2 YYEEEE come from the germline V gene. Trimming shortened V by 2 bases and J by 12 bases, and 9 bases separated the two germline ends. CDR3 in DNA: TGTGCCAGCAGCTTTGACAGAACGCAGTTCTTC. Amino acid sequence: CASSFDRTQFF.